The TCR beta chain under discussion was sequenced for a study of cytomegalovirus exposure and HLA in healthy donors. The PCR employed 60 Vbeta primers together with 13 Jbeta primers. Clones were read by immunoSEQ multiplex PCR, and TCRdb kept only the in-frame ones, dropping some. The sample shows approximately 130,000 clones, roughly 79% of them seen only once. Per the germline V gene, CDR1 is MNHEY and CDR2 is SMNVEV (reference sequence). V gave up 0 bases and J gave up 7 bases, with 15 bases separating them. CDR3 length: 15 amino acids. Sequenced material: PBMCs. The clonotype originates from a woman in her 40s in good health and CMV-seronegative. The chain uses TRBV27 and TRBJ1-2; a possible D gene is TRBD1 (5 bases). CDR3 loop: CASSLSVRGGVGYTF. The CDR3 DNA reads TGTGCCAGCAGTTTATCGGTTCGGGGGGGGGTTGGCTACACCTTC.